The source of this TCR beta chain is a study of CD8+CD57+ T cells in acquired aplastic anemia. The overall study: Mean yield of DNA from sorted CD4+ and CD8+ cells was approximately 3 ug.

The use of genomic DNA as template underpinned the TCR beta VDJ and CDR3 profiling. TCRdb called the reads again in MiXCR, with one record for every CDR3 protein. The sample has about 470,000 distinct CDR3 sequences, approximately 32% seen once. All patients picked for sequencing had shown, by flow cytometry, an expansion of CD8+CD57+ cells. The germline gives CDR1 SQVTM, CDR2 ANQGSEA. Trimming took off 4 bases at V and 4 bases at J, with 20 bases between the two ends. The CDR3 length is 15 residues. This TCR was sampled from a human donor with aplastic anemia. This sequence joins TRBV29-1 and TRBJ2-7; D possibly corresponds to TRBD1 (7 bases). The sample comprised sorted CD4+, CD8+, or CD8+CD57+ T cells (not recorded which) from PBMCs. CDR3 sequence reads: CSVALFGAGGYEQYF. CDR3 DNA: TGCAGCGTTGCGCTTTTTGGCGCAGGGGGGTACGAGCAGTACTTC.